The source of this TCR beta chain is a study of blood T cell repertoires in COVID-19. Study-level information: Acute and convalescent COVID-19 specimens originated in the United States, Italy and Spain. PBMCs, B-cell-depleted T cells, or T cells provided the cDNA or gDNA that made up the material.

Seattle patient enrollment occurred during active infection, with longitudinal follow-up thereafter. The CDR3 spans 14 residues. The ends lost 7 bases at V and 4 bases at J; junction bases unmatched: 9. Germline V gene data show CDR1 as SNHLY and CDR2 as FYNNEI. As processed by the authors: Cell counts per sample came from amplifying reference gene primers. Clones were read by immunoSEQ multiplex PCR, and TCRdb kept only the in-frame ones, dropping some. The DNA was the basis for D and trimming; V, J and clone size are from that table. The sample lists 25,000 to 30,000 clones; around 85% were seen once.

The V gene is TRBV2, the J gene TRBJ2-5; 7 bases map to TRBD1. This sequence originates from a woman of 80 years or more with COVID-19, enrolled during active disease. Material for sequencing was peripheral blood. CDR3 bases: TGTGCCAGCATAGGGAGACAGGGAGCAGAGACCCAGTACTTC. Translating gives CASIGRQGAETQYF.